These T cell receptor beta chains were read from a single sample in a study of cytomegalovirus exposure and HLA in healthy donors. The repertoire was sequenced with immunoSEQ multiplex PCR; TCRdb's copy has only in-frame clones and lacks some. In the table there are more than 150,000 clones, under 80% of which are singletons. Specimen: PBMCs. The receptors were sampled from a woman between 25 and 40 years old in good health and CMV-seropositive. CDR3s include the opening cysteine and the closing phenylalanine or tryptophan. The D gene is left open where the match is weak. Clone sizes are given selectively: once, few, many, or a class where the clone is expanded.

J: TRBJ1-2; V: TRBV11-2; size: once; D: TRBD1; CDR3: CASSPGQGLYGYTF; DNA: TGTGCCAGCAGCCCAGGACAGGGACTCTATGGCTACACCTTC
J: TRBJ2-1; V: TRBV28; size: NA; D: TRBD1; CDR3: CASSHAADRGIYEQFF; DNA: TGTGCCAGCAGTCACGCGGCGGACAGGGGTATCTATGAGCAGTTCTTC
J: TRBJ1-2; V: TRBV4-3; size: NA; D: TRBD1; CDR3: CASSLQMDRLDGYTF; DNA: TGCGCCAGCAGCCTACAAATGGACAGGTTGGATGGCTACACCTTC
J: TRBJ1-5; V: TRBV18; size: NA; D: NA; CDR3: CASSRETHHKDQPQHF; DNA: TGTGCCAGCTCTCGGGAAACTCACCACAAAGATCAGCCCCAGCATTTT
J: TRBJ1-1; V: TRBV4-3; size: NA; D: NA; CDR3: CASSFWTTENTEAFF; DNA: TGCGCCAGCAGCTTCTGGACAACAGAGAACACTGAAGCTTTCTTT
J: TRBJ1-2; V: TRBV6-5; size: NA; D: TRBD1; CDR3: CASRGQGARANGYTF; DNA: TGTGCCAGCAGAGGACAGGGGGCGAGGGCCAATGGCTACACCTTC
J: TRBJ2-3; V: TRBV5-1; size: NA; D: NA; CDR3: CASSPGTRGPTDTQYF; DNA: TGCGCCAGCAGCCCAGGAACGCGGGGGCCCACAGATACGCAGTATTTT
J: TRBJ1-6; V: TRBV6-5; size: NA; D: TRBD1; CDR3: CASSYGDSSYNSPLHF; DNA: TGTGCCAGCAGTTACGGGGACAGCTCCTATAATTCACCCCTCCACTTT
J: TRBJ1-3; V: TRBV28; size: NA; D: TRBD1; CDR3: CASTSSGGDGNTIYF; DNA: TGTGCCAGCACTTCCTCAGGGGGAGATGGAAACACCATATATTTT
J: TRBJ1-2; V: TRBV19; size: NA; D: TRBD1; CDR3: CASSPRTGGYTF; DNA: TGTGCCAGTAGTCCCAGGACAGGGGGCTACACCTTC
J: TRBJ2-5; V: TRBV11-3; size: NA; D: NA; CDR3: CASSESALFGQYF; DNA: TGTGCCAGCAGCGAGAGCGCCCTTTTTGGCCAGTACTTC
J: TRBJ1-3; V: TRBV4-1; size: few; D: NA; CDR3: CASRDPGKSGNTIYF; DNA: TGCGCCAGCAGGGATCCGGGGAAGTCTGGAAACACCATATATTTT
J: TRBJ1-4; V: TRBV5-6; size: NA; D: NA; CDR3: CASSFLGEGKLFF; DNA: TGTGCCAGCAGCTTCTTGGGGGAGGGAAAACTGTTTTTT